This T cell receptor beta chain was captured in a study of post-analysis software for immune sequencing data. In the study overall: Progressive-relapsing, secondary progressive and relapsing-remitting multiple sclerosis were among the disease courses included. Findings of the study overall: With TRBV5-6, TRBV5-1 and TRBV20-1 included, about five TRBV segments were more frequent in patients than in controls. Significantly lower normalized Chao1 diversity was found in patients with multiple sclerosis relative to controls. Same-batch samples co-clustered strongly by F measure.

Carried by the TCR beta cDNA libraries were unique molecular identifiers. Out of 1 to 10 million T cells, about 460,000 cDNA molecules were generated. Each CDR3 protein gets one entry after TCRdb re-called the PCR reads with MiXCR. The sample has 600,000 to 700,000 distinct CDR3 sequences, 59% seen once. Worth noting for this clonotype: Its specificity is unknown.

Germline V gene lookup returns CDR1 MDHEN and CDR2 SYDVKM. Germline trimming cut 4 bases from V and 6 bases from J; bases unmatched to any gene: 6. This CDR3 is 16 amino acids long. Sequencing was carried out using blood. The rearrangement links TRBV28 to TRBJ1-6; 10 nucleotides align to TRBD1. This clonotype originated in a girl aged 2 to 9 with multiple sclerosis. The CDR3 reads CASSSRQGAGNSPLHF. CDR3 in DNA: TGTGCCAGCAGTTCCCGACAGGGGGCTGGTAATTCACCCCTCCACTTT.